Listed here is a single T cell receptor (beta chain). The antigen remains undetermined. This sample stems from a study of graft-versus-host responses after intestinal transplantation. The method was immunoSEQ multiplex PCR; TCRdb's version includes in-frame clones alone and lacks a portion of them. This table has approximately 54,000 clones, around 85% appearing once. The specimen comprised unstimulated CD4+ T cells sorted from spleen or lymph node cells, sampled before transplant. The source is a human donor who was the organ donor for an intestinal transplant.

CDR3: CASSFSRGRYTEAFF. CDR3 DNA sequence: TGTGCCAGCAGCTTCTCCAGGGGGCGGTACACTGAAGCTTTCTTT. This sequence joins TRBV5-8 and TRBJ1-1; TRBD1 aligns across 8 bases. Germline CDR1 reads SGHTS; CDR2 reads YDEGEE. This CDR3 is built from 15 residues. Unmatched junction bases numbered 6, after V lost 2 bases and J lost 3 bases.